Below, 2 T cell receptor beta chains from the same sample are listed, as sequenced in a study of blood T cell repertoires in COVID-19. The data were produced by immunoSEQ multiplex PCR, yet TCRdb's version contains in-frame clones alone and is incomplete. The sample holds roughly 100,000 clones, 89% seen once. Sequenced: peripheral blood. The receptor source for this set is a woman aged 55-75 years with acute or convalescent COVID-19.

The chain carries TRBV2 and TRBJ2-5; 11 bases agree with TRBD2. Germline V gene lookup returns CDR1 SNHLY and CDR2 FYNNEI. The trim removed 1 base at V and 2 bases at J, leaving 6 bases unmatched. The CDR3 sequence is 17 residues long. The CDR3 nucleotides read TGTGCCAGCAGTGAAGAGGGGACTAGCGGTCTACAAGAGACCCAGTACTTC. Protein sequence: CASSEEGTSGLQETQYF.

The chain links TRBV15 to TRBJ2-6; a weak D match, TRBD1 (5 bases). Germline V gene data show CDR1 as LNHNV and CDR2 as YYDKDF (reference sequence). The CDR3 consists of 16 residues. V lost 3 bases, J lost 2 bases, and 11 bases lay in between. The CDR3 region has the DNA TGTGCCACCAGCAGGGACACAAGGGCTGGGGCCAACGTCCTGACTTTC. This translates into CATSRDTRAGANVLTF.